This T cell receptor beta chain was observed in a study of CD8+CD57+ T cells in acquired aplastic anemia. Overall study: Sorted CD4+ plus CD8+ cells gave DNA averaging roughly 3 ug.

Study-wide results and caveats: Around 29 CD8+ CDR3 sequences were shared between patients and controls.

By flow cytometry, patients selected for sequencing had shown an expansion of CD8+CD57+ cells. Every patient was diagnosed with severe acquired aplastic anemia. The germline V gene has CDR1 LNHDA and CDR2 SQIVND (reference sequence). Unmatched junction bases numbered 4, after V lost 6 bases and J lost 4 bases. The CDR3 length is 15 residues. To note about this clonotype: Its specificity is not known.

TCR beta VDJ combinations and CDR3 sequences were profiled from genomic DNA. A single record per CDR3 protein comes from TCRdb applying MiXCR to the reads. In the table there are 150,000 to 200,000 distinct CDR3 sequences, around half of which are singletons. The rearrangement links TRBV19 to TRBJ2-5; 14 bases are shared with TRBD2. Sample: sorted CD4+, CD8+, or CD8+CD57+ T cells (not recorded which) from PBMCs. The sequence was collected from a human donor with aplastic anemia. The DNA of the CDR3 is TGTGCCAGTAGGACTAGCGGGAGGGCCCGAGAGACCCAGTACTTC. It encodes CASRTSGRARETQYF.